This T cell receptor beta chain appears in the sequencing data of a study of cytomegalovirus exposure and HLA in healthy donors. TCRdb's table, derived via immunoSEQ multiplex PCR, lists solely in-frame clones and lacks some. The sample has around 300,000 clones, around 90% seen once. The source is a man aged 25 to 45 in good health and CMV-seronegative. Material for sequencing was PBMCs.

CDR3 protein: CASRVGGNTGELFF. The CDR3 nucleotides are TGTGCCAGCAGGGTAGGGGGGAACACCGGGGAGCTGTTTTTT. V usage is TRBV6-1 and J usage is TRBJ2-2; tentative D call: TRBD1 (6 bases). V lost 6 bases and J lost 1, with 9 bases in between. The CDR3 runs to 14 residues. Germline V gene lookup returns CDR1 MNHNS and CDR2 SASEGT.